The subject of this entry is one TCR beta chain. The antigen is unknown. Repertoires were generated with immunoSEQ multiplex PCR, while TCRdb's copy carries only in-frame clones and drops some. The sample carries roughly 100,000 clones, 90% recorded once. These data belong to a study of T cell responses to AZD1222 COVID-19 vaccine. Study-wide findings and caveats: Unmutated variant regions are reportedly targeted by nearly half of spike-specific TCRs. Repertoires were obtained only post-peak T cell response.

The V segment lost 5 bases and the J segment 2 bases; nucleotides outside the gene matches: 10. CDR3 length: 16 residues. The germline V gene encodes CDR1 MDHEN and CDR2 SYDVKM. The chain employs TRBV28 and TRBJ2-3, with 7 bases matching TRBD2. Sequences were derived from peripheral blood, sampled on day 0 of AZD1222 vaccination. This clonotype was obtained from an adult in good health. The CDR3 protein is CASSTPGGSFTDTQYF. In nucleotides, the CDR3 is TGTGCCAGCAGTACCCCTGGCGGGAGCTTCACAGATACGCAGTATTTT.